The rows below give T cell receptor beta chains drawn from one sample of a study of CD8 T cells in Susac syndrome. TCRdb re-derived calls from the immunoSEQ multiplex PCR reads in MiXCR, one entry per CDR3 protein. This sample carries some 200,000 distinct CDR3 sequences, roughly 94% of them seen once, and the ten largest clones take approximately 0.16%. The sequenced material came from CD8+ T cells from PBMCs. These receptors originate from a human donor with Susac syndrome. The CDR3 runs from the conserved cysteine through the conserved F or W. A D gene is named only where the DNA matches it firmly. Not all rows give a size; the values are once, few, many and, for expanded clones, a class.

TRBD1	TRBV7-6	.	17	TRBJ2-3	CASLPSSTGGGTDTQYF	TGTGCCAGCCTCCCGTCATCCACAGGGGGCGGCACAGATACGCAGTATTTT
.	TRBV29-1	.	10	TRBJ2-7	CSVAKDEQYF	TGCAGCGTTGCTAAAGACGAGCAGTACTTC
TRBD2	TRBV13	.	13	TRBJ2-7	CASSPSGQSEQYF	TGTGCCAGCAGCCCTAGCGGGCAGTCCGAGCAGTACTTC
TRBD2	TRBV9	.	14	TRBJ2-5	CASSAAGGQETQYF	TGTGCCAGCAGCGCAGCGGGAGGGCAAGAGACCCAGTACTTC
.	TRBV20-1	.	15	TRBJ2-3	CSARDFVVGTDTQYF	TGCAGTGCTAGAGATTTTGTCGTAGGGACAGATACGCAGTATTTT
TRBD1	TRBV7-8	.	15	TRBJ1-2	CASSARGQGAYGYTF	TGTGCCAGCAGCGCCCGGGGGCAGGGGGCGTATGGCTACACCTTC
TRBD1	TRBV9	.	13	TRBJ1-2	CASSGTGFGRYTF	TGTGCCAGCAGCGGGACAGGGTTCGGGCGCTACACCTTC
TRBD2	TRBV7-6	few	13	TRBJ2-7	CASSLMAGDEQYF	TGTGCCAGCAGCTTAATGGCGGGAGACGAGCAGTACTTC
TRBD1	TRBV24-1	.	13	TRBJ2-1	CATSDLTTGRQFF	TGTGCCACCAGTGATTTGACGACAGGGAGGCAGTTCTTC
.	TRBV30	.	13	TRBJ2-5	CAWSYRSKETQYF	TGTGCCTGGAGCTACAGAAGTAAAGAGACCCAGTACTTC
.	TRBV7-9	.	14	TRBJ2-3	CASSPSLATDTQYF	TGTGCCAGCAGCCCTTCCTTGGCCACAGATACGCAGTATTTT
.	TRBV9	.	15	TRBJ2-7	CASSVGSGLTYEQYF	TGTGCCAGCAGCGTAGGGTCAGGGTTAACCTACGAGCAGTACTTC
.	TRBV14	.	15	TRBJ2-2	CASSQVLGSTGELFF	TGTGCCAGCAGCCAAGTTTTGGGGTCCACCGGGGAGCTGTTTTTT